Listed below are T cell receptor beta chains from one sample, sequenced in a study of blood T cell repertoires in COVID-19. Profiling relied on immunoSEQ multiplex PCR, and the TCRdb table lists in-frame clones only, not all of them. The sample has about 190,000 clones, around 85% seen once. Material for sequencing was peripheral blood. These TCRs come from a man between 45 and 60 years old who had recovered from COVID-19. Both conserved end residues are part of each CDR3.

v_call: TRBV5-1
cdr3_aa: CASSVVGGDNEKLFF

v_call: TRBV28
cdr3_aa: CASSRGSPLHF

v_call: TRBV5-5
cdr3_aa: CASSFTGGSGANVLTF

v_call: TRBV6-5
cdr3_aa: CASSYSGTGVHGELFF

v_call: TRBV11-2
cdr3_aa: CASSQGPYSNQPQHF

v_call: TRBV6-6
cdr3_aa: CASAGQQFSEKLFF

v_call: TRBV7-7
cdr3_aa: CASSVDRYQINEQFF

v_call: TRBV5-8
cdr3_aa: CASSLRGQAEAFF

v_call: TRBV4-3
cdr3_aa: CASSQTGTGNEKLFF

v_call: TRBV3-1/TRBV3-2
cdr3_aa: CASSQAHVETYEQYF

v_call: TRBV3-1/TRBV3-2
cdr3_aa: CASSQEILITSTDTQYF

v_call: TRBV21-1
cdr3_aa: CASSLWTASGNTIYF

v_call: TRBV3-1/TRBV3-2
cdr3_aa: CASSQADRDSFGYTF

v_call: TRBV2
cdr3_aa: CASRNDRGNEKLFF

v_call: TRBV10-3
cdr3_aa: CAISRPPRGATDDEQFF

v_call: TRBV13
cdr3_aa: CASSPRQGLVETQYF

v_call: TRBV11-2
cdr3_aa: CASSLVWGGAAREKLFF

v_call: TRBV7-9
cdr3_aa: CASSLSLAGETQYF

v_call: TRBV10-3
cdr3_aa: CAIRQGAFRETQYF

v_call: TRBV18
cdr3_aa: CASSPRQGTDTQYF

v_call: TRBV3-1/TRBV3-2
cdr3_aa: CASSQDVGQGREKLFF

v_call: TRBV30
cdr3_aa: CAWSPMGGPLTEAFF

v_call: TRBV6-5
cdr3_aa: CASRRTGRNTEAFF

v_call: TRBV30
cdr3_aa: CAWSVSRVDEQFF

v_call: TRBV3-1/TRBV3-2
cdr3_aa: CASSQDREWDEKLFF

v_call: TRBV13
cdr3_aa: CASSSYSAGQTYEQYF

v_call: TRBV9
cdr3_aa: CASSPGTGYGYTF

v_call: TRBV7-8
cdr3_aa: CASSFTTAQIAGTYEQYF

v_call: TRBV28
cdr3_aa: CASTKESTGELFF

v_call: TRBV19
cdr3_aa: CASSTTTSQETQYF

v_call: TRBV6-5
cdr3_aa: CASTWDRGDEQYF

v_call: TRBV27
cdr3_aa: CASSITYSYEQYF

v_call: TRBV5-1
cdr3_aa: CASSLGGPRADTQYF

v_call: TRBV28
cdr3_aa: CASSLFGTGSYEQYF

v_call: TRBV27
cdr3_aa: CASSSLVSGELFF

v_call: TRBV19
cdr3_aa: CASTDRGGYGYTF

v_call: TRBV27
cdr3_aa: CASRTYRDNQPQHF

v_call: TRBV13
cdr3_aa: CASSLALRTGGLSYEQYF

v_call: TRBV2
cdr3_aa: CASSAYNEQFF

v_call: TRBV7-7
cdr3_aa: CASSLGVGPTDTQYF

v_call: TRBV7-3
cdr3_aa: CASSFSSGRANQQFF

v_call: TRBV4-3
cdr3_aa: CASSSQKQVGDEKLFF

v_call: TRBV6-5
cdr3_aa: CASGRTPTYEQYF